This T cell receptor beta chain was sequenced for a study of Graves' ophthalmopathy and Graves' hyperthyroidism. RNA transcripts provided the template for amplifying TCR beta CDR3 regions. The authors performed first-round RT-PCR with HTBI primers and then a second-round multiplex PCR. TCRdb re-derived calls from the multiplex PCR reads in MiXCR, one entry per CDR3 protein. The table lists 600,000 to 700,000 distinct CDR3 sequences, just over 40% of them singletons, with around 3.3% in the top ten. PBMCs came from roughly 10 ml of fresh peripheral blood. In regard to this clonotype: The target antigen is unknown.

General study findings and limits: The authors also found most expanded thyroid clonotypes above 0.001 frequency in blood.

Trimming left V 5 bases short and J 3 bases short, with 14 bases between. The CDR3 has 14 residues. Germline V gives CDR1 SNHLY, CDR2 FYNNEI. The chain carries TRBV2 and TRBJ2-7; D is perhaps TRBD2 (6 bases). This receptor was identified in an adult man with Graves' ophthalmopathy. Sequenced material: peripheral blood. CDR3 amino acids: CASSYSFSGYEQYF. CDR3 DNA: TGTGCCAGCAGTTACTCGTTTAGCGGCTACGAGCAGTACTTC.